The rows below give T cell receptor beta chains drawn from one sample of a study of T-cell reconstitution after alpha-beta-depleted transplantation in children. TCRdb processed the PCR reads anew with MiXCR; each CDR3 protein has one entry. The sample shows hundreds of thousands of distinct CDR3 sequences, about 9.5% of them seen only once. The material sequenced was PBMCs, taken before TCRalphabeta/CD19-depleted stem cell transplant. These receptors were obtained from a boy younger than two with acute myeloid leukemia, due to receive a stem cell transplant. Each CDR3 is given with its conserved first and last residue. D genes are given only for firm matches. For some rows the clone size is stated as once, few or many, or as a class when expanded; others skip it.

J,D,V,size,DNA,CDR3
TRBJ1-1,-,TRBV10-3,many,TGTGCCATCGTGGGGAACACTGAAGCTTTCTTT,CAIVGNTEAFF
TRBJ2-2,-,TRBV11-2,many,TGTGCCAGCAGCTTAAGAGGGGCGAACACCGGGGAGCTGTTTTTT,CASSLRGANTGELFF
TRBJ2-6,-,TRBV7-9,many,TGTGCCAGCAGCTTAAACCGGTATGGGGCCAACGTCCTGACTTTC,CASSLNRYGANVLTF
TRBJ2-2,-,TRBV11-2,many,TGTGCCAGCAGAATAGCGGTTCTCACCGGGGAGCTGTTTTTT,CASRIAVLTGELFF
TRBJ2-4,TRBD1,TRBV12-3/TRBV12-4,many,TGTGCCACCCGGGACAGGGAAAACATTCAGTACTTC,CATRDRENIQYF
TRBJ2-1,-,TRBV27,many,TGTGCCAGCAGTTTATCTCCGGATGAGCAGTTCTTC,CASSLSPDEQFF
TRBJ2-7,-,TRBV7-2,-,TGTGCCAGCAGCTTACCGGGGTTTTACGAGCAGTACTTC,CASSLPGFYEQYF
TRBJ2-3,TRBD2,TRBV20-1,many,TGCAGTGTCCTTTCCGGGGGGTCTACAGATACGCAGTATTTT,CSVLSGGSTDTQYF
TRBJ2-5,TRBD1,TRBV7-9,many,TGTGCCAGCAGCCCGCCGCACAGGGGACAAGAGACCCAGTACTTC,CASSPPHRGQETQYF
TRBJ1-4,TRBD1,TRBV12-3/TRBV12-4,-,TGTGCCAGCAGCCTGGAAGGGGGCGGAGTGAGGGCTAATGAAAAACTGTTTTTT,CASSLEGGGVRANEKLFF
TRBJ2-1,-,TRBV9,-,TGTGCCAGCAGCGTAGTATGGCGGGGACGTACAATTCAGTTCTTC,CASSVVWRGRTIQFF
TRBJ1-5,-,TRBV6-6,-,TGTGCCAGCAGTTACGGGGGGTCTCAGCCCCAGCATTTT,CASSYGGSQPQHF
TRBJ2-7,-,TRBV5-6,many,TGTGCCAGCAGCTTGATTTCGACTCTAACTTACGAGCAGTACTTC,CASSLISTLTYEQYF
TRBJ1-4,TRBD1,TRBV7-9,many,TGTGCCAGCAGCCTAGACAGGGCTCAACTGTTTTTT,CASSLDRAQLFF
TRBJ1-6,-,TRBV5-1,many,TGCGCCAGCAGCTTGGTATACGGGTCGGATAATTCACCCCTCCACTTT,CASSLVYGSDNSPLHF
TRBJ2-7,-,TRBV27,many,TGTGCCAGCAGTTTATCAGGACACAGGCCAAGCTCCTACGAGCAGTACTTC,CASSLSGHRPSSYEQYF
TRBJ2-1,TRBD2,TRBV20-1,-,TGCAGTGCTAGAATACTAGCGGGGTTAAACAATGAGCAGTTCTTC,CSARILAGLNNEQFF
TRBJ2-2,TRBD2,TRBV20-1,many,TGCAGTGCTAGAGATGTCGGGACTAGCGGACACACCGGGGAGCTGTTTTTT,CSARDVGTSGHTGELFF
TRBJ2-3,-,TRBV7-2,many,TGTGCCAGCAGCTTTGGGGGGCAGAGCACAGATACGCAGTATTTT,CASSFGGQSTDTQYF
TRBJ2-1,-,TRBV20-1,few,TGCAGTGCTAGAGACCGGCTAGTCCGAGAGCAGTTCTTC,CSARDRLVREQFF
TRBJ2-1,-,TRBV20-1,many,TGCAGTGCTAGAGTAGGTTATGAGGAGCAGTTCTTC,CSARVGYEEQFF
TRBJ2-7,-,TRBV7-2,many,TGTGCCAGCAGCATCTCCTACGAGCAGTACTTC,CASSISYEQYF
TRBJ2-3,-,TRBV12-3/TRBV12-4,many,TGTGCCAGCACTAGAGGCACAGATACGCAGTATTTT,CASTRGTDTQYF
TRBJ2-7,-,TRBV7-7,-,TGTGCTAGCAGTGATTGGACAGCCCCCTACGAGCAGTACTTC,CASSDWTAPYEQYF
TRBJ1-5,-,TRBV7-2,few,TGTGCCAGCAGCTTAGGCCAGAGGAGGGTTCAGCCCCAGCATTTT,CASSLGQRRVQPQHF
TRBJ2-5,TRBD1,TRBV10-2,many,TGCGCCAGCAGTGTCTCATCCGGGACAGGGGCACGGGGAGAGACCCAGTACTTC,CASSVSSGTGARGETQYF
TRBJ1-2,TRBD1,TRBV18,-,TGTGCCAGCTCACCACGACAGGGGGACTATGGCTACACCTTC,CASSPRQGDYGYTF
TRBJ2-7,TRBD1,TRBV20-1,-,TGCAGTGTTCGGACAGGAGAAGGATACGAGCAGTACTTC,CSVRTGEGYEQYF
TRBJ2-7,TRBD1,TRBV12-3/TRBV12-4,many,TGTGCCAGCAGTCATACGGACAGGGGCTACGAGCAGTACTTC,CASSHTDRGYEQYF
TRBJ2-5,TRBD1,TRBV4-2,many,TGTGCCAGCAGCCAACAGTTGCATTACAGGGGAGCGCAGACCCAGTACTTC,CASSQQLHYRGAQTQYF
TRBJ1-5,TRBD1,TRBV5-1,-,TGCGCCAGCAGCTTTGCATCCCGGGACAGGTTGGTCGTTAGCAATCAGCCCCAGCATTTT,CASSFASRDRLVVSNQPQHF
TRBJ2-1,TRBD1,TRBV5-1,-,TGCGCCAGCAGCTTAATCACAGGGGCTTCCTGCTACAATGAGCAGTTCTTC,CASSLITGASCYNEQFF
TRBJ2-1,TRBD2,TRBV7-2,few,TGTGCCAGCAGCTTAGGACCCGTACTAGCGGGAGTTGAGGAGCAGTTCTTC,CASSLGPVLAGVEEQFF
TRBJ2-1,TRBD2,TRBV5-1,few,TGCGCCAGCAGCTTGGAAGCGGGGGGAATCTCCTACAATGAGCAGTTCTTC,CASSLEAGGISYNEQFF
TRBJ1-5,TRBD1,TRBV5-1,many,TGCGCCAGCAGCTTGGGGACAGGGAACAATCAGCCCCAGCATTTT,CASSLGTGNNQPQHF
TRBJ2-1,-,TRBV4-1,-,TGCGCCAGCAGCCAAGATTATCGGGATGCCAATGAGCAGTTCTTC,CASSQDYRDANEQFF
TRBJ2-3,-,TRBV11-2,-,TGTGCCAGCAGCCCACGGTATAGCACAGATACGCAGTATTTT,CASSPRYSTDTQYF
TRBJ2-1,-,TRBV6-6,-,TGTGCCAGCAGTACCCTCAATGAGCAGTTCTTC,CASSTLNEQFF
TRBJ2-1,TRBD2,TRBV27,many,TGTGCCAGCAGTTTAACGGGAGGGCTTAGCTCCTACAATGAGCAGTTCTTC,CASSLTGGLSSYNEQFF
TRBJ2-7,-,TRBV29-1,-,TGCAGCGTTGTGCTAGTGTCCCACTCCTACGAGCAGTACTTC,CSVVLVSHSYEQYF
TRBJ2-3,TRBD2,TRBV7-6,many,TGTGCCAGCAGCTTAACCTGGGGCGGGAGGAGCGCAGATACGCAGTATTTT,CASSLTWGGRSADTQYF
TRBJ2-1,TRBD2,TRBV24-1,many,TGTGCCACCAGTGACCCCCGGACTAGCGGGAGTAGGGGTTACAATGAGCAGTTCTTC,CATSDPRTSGSRGYNEQFF
TRBJ2-3,-,TRBV27,many,TGTGCCAGCAGAGGTTTGGGGAGTGGAGATACGCAGTATTTT,CASRGLGSGDTQYF